This T cell receptor beta chain was sequenced in a study of cytomegalovirus exposure and HLA in healthy donors. It was healthy bone marrow donors who served as donors. The PCR was carried out with 60 Vbeta primers and 13 Jbeta primers. Here immunoSEQ multiplex PCR was the method, and the copy in TCRdb shows in-frame clones only, minus some. The sample has more than 95,000 clones, 60% to 85% seen once. The CDR3 is 12 residues long. The germline CDR1 and CDR2 sequences are WSHSY and SAAADI. V was cut by 5 bases and J by 10 bases, with 9 bases left in between. On this clone: Its target is unknown.

Overall study findings and caveats: Researchers reported in a later analysis that a missense DCLRE1C variant was tied to TCR beta V- and J-gene trimming. A later analysis showed that HLA-associated TCR beta chains had undergone more clonal expansion than equally common others. HLA-A and HLA-B allele assignments for most subjects were reportedly predicted accurately using TCR beta sequences.

The sequence was obtained from a man in his fifties in good health and CMV-seronegative. This chain joins TRBV10-2 and TRBJ1-6, with D uncertain. The specimen was PBMCs. The CDR3 here is CASSSRESPLHF. CDR3 DNA sequence: TGCGCCAGCAGTTCCCGCGAATCACCCCTCCACTTT.